A single sample gave rise to the 26 T cell receptor beta chains below, sequenced in a study of OX40 agonist ivuxolimab in advanced cancers. Measured with immunoSEQ multiplex PCR; TCRdb has only the in-frame clones, and not every one. Counted here are tens of thousands of clones, 89% occurring once; the ten biggest clones make up under 0.25%. The sample in question was CD4+ or CD8+ T cells sorted from blood, obtained in a trial of the OX40 agonist ivuxolimab. These receptors were taken from an adult with an advanced solid tumor such as melanoma, head and neck, liver or kidney cancer.

The rearrangement joins TRBV5-6 to TRBJ1-5, with D unresolved. Germline lookup yields CDR1 SGHDT and CDR2 YYEEEE. CDR3 size: 14 residues. The V end was cut by 4 bases, the J end by 3 bases, with 11 bases between. DNA of the CDR3: TGTGCCAGCAGCGCGGGGTGGGCCAATCAGCCCCAGCATTTT. Translated: CASSAGWANQPQHF.

The chain couples TRBV5-8 to TRBJ2-7; D is perhaps TRBD1 (5 bases). Per germline, CDR1 SGHTS and CDR2 YDEGEE. The germline V and J ends were trimmed by 1 base and 0 bases, with 8 bases remaining between them. The CDR3 is made up of 14 amino acids. The CDR3 nucleotides read TGTGCCAGCAGCTTGTATGGGGCCTCCTACGAGCAGTACTTC. This codes for CASSLYGASYEQYF. Drawing the rest from reference TRBV5-8 and TRBJ2-7, the complete variable domain is EAGVTQSPTHLIKTRGQQATLRCSPISGHTSVYWYQQALGLGLQFLLWYDEGEERNRGNFPPRFSGRQFPNYSSELNVNALELEDSALYLCASSLYGASYEQYFGPGTRLTVT.

The chain carries TRBV10-3 and TRBJ2-2, with TRBD2 matching over 14 bases. This CDR3 comprises 17 residues. V lost 7 bases to trimming and J lost 6 bases; unmatched junction nucleotides: 10. The germline V gene has CDR1 ENHRY and CDR2 SYGVKD. The CDR3 loop reads CAINTGLAGVGSGELFF. CDR3 sequence (DNA): TGTGCCATCAATACGGGACTAGCGGGAGTGGGGTCCGGGGAGCTGTTTTTT.

The chain has TRBV18 and TRBJ2-7, with D perhaps TRBD1 or TRBD2 (5 bases each). The germline V and J ends were trimmed by 5 bases and 5 bases, with 16 bases remaining between them. CDR1 is KGHSH and CDR2 is LQKENI in the germline V gene. This CDR3 is built from 14 residues. CDR3 sequence (DNA): TGTGCCAGCTCAATAGGGACGGGCAGCCACGAGCAGTACTTC. Its translation: CASSIGTGSHEQYF.

The genes are TRBV7-9 and TRBJ1-5; no reliable D call. The CDR3 has 12 residues. The V and J ends lost 1 base and 5 bases respectively, with 3 bases between them. Per the germline V gene, CDR1 is SEHNR and CDR2 is FQNEAQ (reference sequence). As DNA, the CDR3 is TGTGCCAGCAGCTTAGGCGATCAGCCCCAGCATTTT. It codes for CASSLGDQPQHF.

The chain couples TRBV11-2 to TRBJ2-1, with TRBD2 identical over 8 bases. The CDR3 sequence is 15 residues long. V shed 1 base and J 6 bases; nucleotides not matched to a gene: 5. In germline, CDR1 is SGHAT, CDR2 FQNNGV. For the CDR3, the DNA is TGTGCCAGCAGCTTAGGGGCGGGAGGCCTCAATGAGCAGTTCTTC. Translation gives CASSLGAGGLNEQFF.

V usage is TRBV18 and J usage is TRBJ1-3; no reliable D call. In germline, CDR1 is KGHSH, CDR2 LQKENI. Trimming removed 6 bases from V and 0 bases from J, with 9 bases in between. The CDR3 runs to 14 residues. CDR3 DNA: TGTGCCAGCTCCTTTGGGGACTCTGGAAACACCATATATTTT. Translated, it gives CASSFGDSGNTIYF.

The genes are TRBV28 and TRBJ1-5; D remains unclear. V gave up 1 base and J gave up 7 bases, with 20 bases separating them. Germline CDR1 reads MDHEN; CDR2 reads SYDVKM. The CDR3 has 17 amino acids. CDR3 nucleotide sequence: TGTGCCAGCAGTTTATTTGGACTGTCGGTGCCGTGGCAGCCCCAGCATTTT. Its protein product is CASSLFGLSVPWQPQHF. Variable domain in full (rest from reference TRBV28 and TRBJ1-5): DVKVTQSSRYLVKRTGEKVFLECVQDMDHENMFWYRQDPGLGLRLIYFSYDVKMKEKGDIPEGYSVSREKKERFSLILESASTNQTSMYLCASSLFGLSVPWQPQHFGDGTRLSIL.

This clone was observed a single time. V is TRBV7-2 and J is TRBJ2-3; the D gene is possibly TRBD1 (5 bases). Per germline, CDR1 SGHTA and CDR2 FQGNSA. The CDR3 covers 14 residues. V lost 4 bases and J 2 bases, leaving 10 bases between the germline ends. The CDR3: CASSSRAPTDTQYF. The CDR3 DNA reads as TGTGCCAGCAGCTCCAGGGCCCCCACAGATACGCAGTATTTT.

The V and J genes are TRBV6-5 and TRBJ2-5; 7 nucleotides match TRBD1. Trimming removed 7 bases from V and 2 bases from J; junction bases left unmatched: 10. CDR3 length equals 15 residues. Germline V gene data show CDR1 as MNHEY and CDR2 as SVGAGI. The CDR3 here is CASKRTGVGQETQYF. The CDR3 DNA reads TGTGCCAGCAAACGGACAGGAGTTGGACAAGAGACCCAGTACTTC.

The rearrangement joins TRBV19 to TRBJ1-6; D possibly corresponds to TRBD1 (5 bases). Trimming stripped 5 bases from V and 7 bases from J, with 9 bases between. From germline, CDR1 is LNHDA and CDR2 SQIVND (reference sequence). The CDR3 runs 13 residues. CDR3 coding DNA: TGTGCCAGTAGTCCCCGACAGAATTCACCCCTCCACTTT. Translating it yields CASSPRQNSPLHF.

The rearrangement links TRBV6-5 to TRBJ1-2, with D tentatively TRBD1 (5 bases). Germline CDR1 reads MNHEY; CDR2 reads SVGAGI. The CDR3 extends over 15 amino acids. V was pared by 11 bases and J by 4 bases, with 23 bases between. The CDR3 is CAVLPGGGGGYGYTF. The CDR3 nucleotides read TGTGCCGTCCTGCCGGGGGGTGGAGGTGGCTATGGCTACACCTTC.

The chain links TRBV6-6 to TRBJ1-4; D gene ambiguous. Trimming pared 6 bases from V and 3 bases from J, leaving 11 bases between. The CDR3 has 14 amino acids. CDR1 MNHNY and CDR2 SVGAGI come from the germline V gene (reference sequence). DNA of the CDR3: TGTGCCAGCAGGGACCCACCGGCTAATGAAAAACTGTTTTTT. Its protein is CASRDPPANEKLFF.

The CDR3 protein is CASSPPTRVYEQYV. The DNA of the CDR3 is TGTGCCAGCAGCCCCCCGACGAGGGTCTACGAGCAGTACGTC. The chain uses TRBV5-6 and TRBJ2-7; a possible D gene is TRBD2 (5 bases). The germline CDR1 and CDR2 sequences are SGHDT and YYEEEE. V gave up 4 bases and J gave up 3 bases, with 14 bases separating them. The CDR3 contains 14 residues.

This chain links TRBV4-1 with TRBJ1-3, with TRBD1 identical over 12 bases. There are 18 residues in the CDR3. In germline, CDR1 is MGHRA, CDR2 YSYEKL. V shed 3 bases and J 3 bases; nucleotides not matched to a gene: 9. DNA for the CDR3: TGCGCCAGCAGCCACGGGACAGGGGGCGTTTTGGGTGGAAACACCATATATTTT. This gives the protein CASSHGTGGVLGGNTIYF.

The rearrangement links TRBV6-5 to TRBJ1-1, with D maybe TRBD1 (5 bases). CDR1 and CDR2 from the germline V gene are MNHEY and SVGAGI. CDR3 size: 16 residues. V dropped 2 bases and J dropped 3 bases, with 16 bases sitting between them. CDR3 nucleotide sequence: TGTGCCAGCAGTTACATTTGGGGGACCTTTTACACTGAAGCTTTCTTT. It translates to CASSYIWGTFYTEAFF.

The chain employs TRBV28 and TRBJ2-7; D is possibly TRBD1 or TRBD2 (5 bases each). CDR1 is MDHEN and CDR2 is SYDVKM in the germline V gene. With 3 bases removed from V and 6 bases from J, the gap between germline ends came to 6 bases. The CDR3 covers 11 residues. In DNA, the CDR3 is TGTGCCAGCAGTTTGAGGGGCGAGCAGTACTTC. It yields the protein CASSLRGEQYF.

In its sample, this clone was seen once. The chain joins TRBV5-1 to TRBJ1-1; tentatively, D is TRBD1 (6 bases). Germline V lookup: CDR1 SGHRS, CDR2 YFSETQ. The CDR3 loop spans 16 amino acids. Trimming pared 4 bases from V and 3 bases from J, leaving 19 bases between. CDR3 loop: CASSPQMGGWDTEAFF. The CDR3, as DNA: TGCGCCAGCAGCCCCCAGATGGGGGGCTGGGACACTGAAGCTTTCTTT. Drawing the rest from reference TRBV5-1 and TRBJ1-1, the complete variable domain is KAGVTQTPRYLIKTRGQQVTLSCSPISGHRSVSWYQQTPGQGLQFLFEYFSETQRNKGNFPGRFSGRQFSNSRSEMNVSTLELGDSALYLCASSPQMGGWDTEAFFGQGTRLTVV.

As regards this clone: Compared with germline, one end of the junction differs, possibly owing to a read error. The CDR3 reads CASGLSTVGRQGHNF. The CDR3 region has the DNA TGTGCCAGCGGCCTTTCCACGGTTGGGCGCCAGGGTCATAACTTC. The V call is TRBV28, the J call TRBJ2-7, with D tentatively TRBD1 (5 bases). Germline V gene lookup returns CDR1 MDHEN and CDR2 SYDVKM. The CDR3 length is 15 residues.

This chain connects TRBV30 to TRBJ2-7, with a possible D match to TRBD1 (5 bases). The CDR3 spans 14 residues. The V end lost 4 bases, the J end lost 3 bases, and 16 bases lay between the germline ends. Germline V gene data show CDR1 as GTSNPN and CDR2 as SVGIG (reference sequence). The CDR3, as DNA: TGTGCCTGGAAGTCGATGGGGCCGAACTACGAGCAGTACGTC. Its translation is CAWKSMGPNYEQYV.

The chain recombines TRBV4-2 with TRBJ2-3; 7 nucleotides agree with TRBD2. Looked up from germline, CDR1 is LGHNA and CDR2 is YNFKEQ. The CDR3 contains 16 residues. J lost 5 bases, V lost 8 bases, and 16 bases had no gene match. The CDR3, as DNA: TGTGCCAGCGCCCGCCAGGGAGGGAGTGGTGGAGATACGCAGTATTTT. Amino acid sequence: CASARQGGSGGDTQYF.

The V and J genes are TRBV30 and TRBJ1-2; the D is unclear. V lost 8 bases to trimming and J lost 8 bases, with 21 bases between them. Germline CDR1 is GTSNPN and CDR2 is SVGIG (reference sequence). CDR3 size: 13 residues. CDR3 DNA sequence: TGTGCCGCCCCCGGACTGCGCTATGGAGGCTACACCTTC. Translation gives CAAPGLRYGGYTF.

The V and J genes are TRBV5-5 and TRBJ1-2; possible D gene TRBD1, 5 bases. Trimming pared 4 bases from V and 8 bases from J, leaving 15 bases between. CDR1 and CDR2 (germline): SGHKS, YYEKEE (reference sequence). The CDR3 sequence is 13 residues long. The CDR3 loop is CASSGDALGGYTF. As DNA, the CDR3 is TGTGCCAGCAGCGGGGACGCCCTGGGGGGCTACACCTTC.

V is TRBV28 and J is TRBJ1-2; D gene ambiguous. The V end lost 5 bases, the J end lost 8 bases, and 15 bases lay between the germline ends. Germline assignment: CDR1 MDHEN and CDR2 SYDVKM. This CDR3 is 13 amino acids long. DNA of the CDR3: TGTGCCAGCAGTCCGCCCGGGGTTCGAGGCTACACCTTC. Amino acids: CASSPPGVRGYTF.

This chain links TRBV7-9 with TRBJ1-4, with 7 nucleotides matching TRBD1. The V gene's germline CDR1 is SEHNR and CDR2 FQNEAQ (reference sequence). Unmatched junction bases numbered 5, after V lost 5 bases and J lost 2 bases. The CDR3 extends over 15 amino acids. The DNA for the CDR3 is TGTGCCAGCAGCAATCTCAGGGGGACTAATGAAAAACTGTTTTTT. This codes for CASSNLRGTNEKLFF.

V gene TRBV6-6 combines with J gene TRBJ1-5, with 8 bases fitting TRBD1. The trim removed 6 bases at V and 6 bases at J, leaving 7 bases unmatched. The CDR3 has 14 amino acids. From germline, CDR1 is MNHNY and CDR2 SVGAGI (reference sequence). Written as DNA, the CDR3 is TGTGCCAGCAGACCACTCAGGGGGCTTCAGCCCCAGCATTTT. This codes for CASRPLRGLQPQHF.